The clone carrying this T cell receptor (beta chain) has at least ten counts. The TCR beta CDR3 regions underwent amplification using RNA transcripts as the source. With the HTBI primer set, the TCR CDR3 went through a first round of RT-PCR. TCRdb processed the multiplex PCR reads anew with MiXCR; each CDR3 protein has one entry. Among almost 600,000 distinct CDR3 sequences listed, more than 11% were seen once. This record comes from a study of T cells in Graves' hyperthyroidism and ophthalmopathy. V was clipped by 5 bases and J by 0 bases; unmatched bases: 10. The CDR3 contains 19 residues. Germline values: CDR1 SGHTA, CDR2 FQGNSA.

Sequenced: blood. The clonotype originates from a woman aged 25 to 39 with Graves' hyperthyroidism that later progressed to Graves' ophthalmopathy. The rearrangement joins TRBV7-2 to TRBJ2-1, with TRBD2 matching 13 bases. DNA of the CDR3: TGTGCCAGCAGCGCACCGGGACTAGCGGGGAGAAACTCCTACAATGAGCAGTTCTTC. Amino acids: CASSAPGLAGRNSYNEQFF.